This T cell receptor (beta chain) was retrieved from a study of CD8 T cells in Susac syndrome (dated by TCRdb to the late 2010s). About the investigation overall: Among the Susac syndrome patients who were sequenced, clinically active disease was present in roughly six and clinical remission was observed in under ten. Repertoire sequencing was used to test whether CD8+ T cell activation and differentiation in Susac syndrome was antigen driven. At blood withdrawal, Susac syndrome patients were therapy-naive, treated with corticosteroids (with IVIg additionally given to some), or treated with IVIg alone.

The CDR3, from cysteine to phenylalanine, totals 13 residues. The kept DNA is CDR3 alone, 39 bases in frame from the first base. V gives up 0 bases and J gives up 4 bases, and the segment between their germline ends measures 4 bases. The germline V gene (reference sequence) specifies SGHKS as CDR1 and YYEKEE as CDR2. Points on this clonotype: The specificity of this receptor is unknown. Nothing much larger sits one base from this clone, and base qualities are not available.

Points the paper makes about the study in general: The CD4+ T cell repertoire of patients with Susac syndrome showed no detectable clonal expansion. The study acknowledged that relatively few individuals were included in the TCR sequencing and HLA analysis.

Peripheral blood CD8+ and CD4+ T cells from healthy donors, Susac syndrome patients and multiple sclerosis patients were profiled using high-throughput TCR beta sequencing. Susac syndrome patients met recently defined diagnostic criteria for definite or probable disease. Bulk CD8+ and CD4+ T cells were purified by magnetic negative isolation, whereas CD8+ TEMRA cells were enriched by FACS. Blood was drawn into EDTA tubes, processed within 24 hours, and PBMCs were isolated by density gradient centrifugation. PBMCs intended for TCR sequencing were frozen in liquid nitrogen and were later thawed in a 37 degrees C water bath. A purity of at least 90% was achieved for sorted or isolated CD4+, CD8+ and CD8+ TEMRA cells. RNA was extracted with the RNeasy kit and roughly 0.45 to 1 ug was reverse transcribed using random hexamers. The immunoSEQ multiplex PCR assay, covering 54 Vbeta and 13 Jbeta segments, was used to amplify TCR beta CDR3 regions. PCR amplification bias was corrected using a synthetic template baseline for primer optimization and computational correction. In the authors' own workflow: Only productive sequences were kept, with reads annotated to V, D and J genes according to IMGT and analyzed in immunoSEQ Analyzer. Clonality was calculated as one minus the Shannon entropy normalized by log2 of the number of productive unique sequences. For each patient and control, public and private clones were evaluated within the 100 most prevalent clones. Clones were defined as Susac-specific if absent from the healthy and MS cohorts, from around 1,000 published viral clones and from other ImmuneACCESS disease sequences. The public reads were reanalyzed by TCRdb: fastp trimming at Q25, MiXCR alignment, in-frame beta chains only. Each CDR3 protein gets just one entry, which takes the most common genes and DNA from the rows behind it. For this entry, the V and J calls and clone size follow TCRdb and not the study's own pipeline. The sample includes some 180,000 distinct CDR3 sequences, with around 94% observed a single time. The ten largest make up 0.085% to 0.1% of the sample.

The specimen sequenced was CD4+ T cells from PBMCs. The V and J segments used are TRBV5-5 and TRBJ2-2, with the D gene not confidently named. This TCR came from a human donor with Susac syndrome. In nucleotide form, the sequence is TGTGCCAGCAGCTTGGCTGCCACCGGGGAGCTGTTTTTT. Translated, this gives CASSLAATGELFF. The full variable domain, completed from the reference TRBV5-5 and TRBJ2-2 proteins outside the CDR3, reads DAGVTQSPTHLIKTRGQQVTLRCSPISGHKSVSWYQQVLGQGPQFIFQYYEKEERGRGNFPDRFSARQFPNYSSELNVNALLLGDSALYLCASSLAATGELFFGEGSRLTVL.